This T cell receptor (beta chain) stems from a study of Ad26.COV2.S vaccination and SARS-CoV-2 variants. Study context: The vaccine Ad26.COV2.S was put into the muscle once, or twice with 56 days between. Overall study findings and caveats: The study found similar non-spike TCR breadth in vaccine and placebo recipients. CD8+ and CD4+ T cells specific for spike reportedly responded with substantial breadth after vaccination.

This CDR3 region has 13 residues. Trimming took off 3 bases at V and 7 bases at J, with 13 bases between the two ends. Germline CDR1 and CDR2: SNHLY and FYNNEI. This clone has only one observation. Its target is not known. Assay used: immunoSEQ multiplex PCR; TCRdb lists only in-frame clones, some missing. The table shows 300,000 to 350,000 clones, with about 85% occurring only once. Treatment specified: some 20 received Ad26.COV2.S at low or high dose, single or two shots; about 5 received placebo; per-sample allocation not given. The samples were gathered on day 63 after the first injection of vaccine or placebo. Expression of Wuhan-strain SARS-CoV-2 spike came from the Ad26 vector that formed the vaccine.

This rearrangement joins TRBV2 to TRBJ2-7; tentatively, D is TRBD2 (6 bases). Here the sequenced sample was peripheral blood, taken in a trial of Ad26.COV2.S vaccine versus placebo. The TCR sequence derives from a person between 18 and 60 years old who received the Ad26.COV2.S COVID-19 vaccine or a placebo. The CDR3 spells CASSETRSGEQYF. CDR3 in DNA: TGTGCCAGCAGTGAGACTAGATCGGGGGAGCAGTACTTC. Based on the CDR3 plus reference TRBV2 and TRBJ2-7, the full variable domain is EPEVTQTPSHQVTQMGQEVILRCVPISNHLYFYWYRQILGQKVEFLVSFYNNEISEKSEIFDDQFSVERPDGSNFTLKIRSTKLEDSAMYFCASSETRSGEQYFGPGTRLTVT.